This TCR beta chain was obtained from a study of vaccination effects on CD4 cells after COVID-19. Concerning this clone itself: Its antigen is not identified.

Expansion of antigen-specific CD4+ T cells with viral peptide pools was carried out by the ViraFEST assay before sequencing. Culture lasted about ten days before CD4+ T cell isolation. Either the BNT162b2 or mRNA-1273 vaccine was given to participants in two doses. About 2.2 million PBMC per well received approximately 10 IU/ml IL-2 and around 9.8 ug/ml peptides in culture. Study observations and caveats: Marked clonal contraction was seen in infection- and vaccine-induced clones late after vaccination.

CDR3 size: 16 residues. Germline CDR1 reads SGHAT; CDR2 reads FQNNGV. The V end lost 0 bases, the J end lost 3 bases, and 11 bases lay between the germline ends. Sequencing was performed with immunoSEQ multiplex PCR; in TCRdb, only in-frame clones are kept and a portion is missing. The repertoire has 20,000 to 30,000 clones, approximately 69% of them found once; the top ten carry 8.2%. The TCR was taken from a human donor who received a COVID-19 vaccine. The gene calls are TRBV11-2 and TRBJ2-2; no definite D call. Sequenced here: CD4+ T cells from PBMCs cultured with SARS-CoV-2 spike peptides, sampled after COVID-19 vaccination. CDR3 residues: CASSLDVTSYTGELFF. The CDR3 region has the DNA TGTGCCAGCAGCTTAGATGTGACATCCTACACCGGGGAGCTGTTTTTT. Drawing the rest from reference TRBV11-2 and TRBJ2-2, the complete variable domain is EAGVAQSPRYKIIEKRQSVAFWCNPISGHATLYWYQQILGQGPKLLIQFQNNGVVDDSQLPKDRFSAERLKGVDSTLKIQPAKLEDSAVYLCASSLDVTSYTGELFFGEGSRLTVL.